These 18 T cell receptor beta chains share one sample of origin, sequenced in a study of monozygotic twins with inflammatory bowel disease. Reprocessing the 5' RACE reads, TCRdb reports a single entry for every CDR3 protein and omits DNA. This sample's table reports roughly 170,000 distinct CDR3 sequences. Sequenced: blood. Receptor source: a human donor with ulcerative colitis or Crohn's disease, or a healthy co-twin of an affected twin (not recorded which).

The chain combines TRBV11-2 with TRBJ2-1; the TCRdb call, TRBD2, lacks DNA for checking. Germline V gene sequence: CDR1 SGHAT, CDR2 FQNNGV. This CDR3 comprises 14 residues. CDR3 residues: CASSPQRERNEQFF.

This CDR3 reads CASSPRQGGGQYEQYF. V and J are TRBV5-1 and TRBJ2-7; no DNA is available, so the TRBD1 call from TCRdb remains unchecked. The length of the CDR3 is 16 residues. Germline V gene sequence: CDR1 SGHRS, CDR2 YFSETQ.

V is TRBV20-1 and J is TRBJ1-2. Germline assignment: CDR1 DFQATT and CDR2 SNEGSKA (reference sequence). The length of the CDR3 is 14 residues. This chain's CDR3 is CSATGTLEPGGYTF.

J is TRBJ2-1 and V is TRBV20-1; TCRdb designates TRBD2, a call that cannot be tested without DNA. The CDR3 extends over 13 amino acids. The germline V gene encodes CDR1 DFQATT and CDR2 SNEGSKA (reference sequence). The CDR3: CSADTTSDNEQFF.

V gene TRBV20-1 combines with J gene TRBJ1-3. CDR3 length: 15 amino acids. Germline loops: CDR1 DFQATT, CDR2 SNEGSKA (reference sequence). The CDR3: CSARDAGYSGNTIYF.

This rearrangement joins TRBV30 to TRBJ1-2; the D gene TCRdb calls, TRBD1, cannot be checked with no DNA. The CDR3 length is 13 residues. Looked up from germline, CDR1 is GTSNPN and CDR2 is SVGIG (reference sequence). This chain's CDR3 is CAWRRTGDYGYTF.

V gene TRBV20-1 combines with J gene TRBJ1-1. CDR1 is DFQATT, CDR2 SNEGSKA, per germline (reference sequence). The CDR3 contains 14 residues. CDR3 sequence: CSARDLSTNTEAFF.

The chain carries TRBV28 and TRBJ2-1; TCRdb reports TRBD2, a call that lacks DNA to check it against. Germline V CDR1 and CDR2: MDHEN, SYDVKM. The CDR3 runs 16 residues. Here the CDR3 reads CASRSVLAGSYNEQFF.

This chain links TRBV29-1 with TRBJ1-2; the TCRdb D gene call, TRBD1, has no DNA to confirm it. CDR1 is SQVTM, CDR2 ANQGSEA, per germline. The CDR3 is 11 amino acids. The chain's CDR3 is CSVEQGDGYTF.

The chain is built from TRBV10-3 and TRBJ2-7; there is no DNA to check the TCRdb D call of TRBD1. Germline lookup yields CDR1 ENHRY and CDR2 SYGVKD. CDR3 length equals 16 residues. CDR3 loop: CAISESEGVNSYEQYF.

This CDR3 is CASSFRPGGSETQYF. The chain employs TRBV5-1 and TRBJ2-5; the TCRdb D gene call, TRBD2, has no DNA to confirm it. Germline V gives CDR1 SGHRS, CDR2 YFSETQ. The CDR3 runs 15 residues.

This chain uses TRBV18 with TRBJ2-1; TCRdb's D call, TRBD1, is unchecked because there is no DNA. This CDR3 contains 18 residues. Per germline, CDR1 KGHSH and CDR2 LQKENI. The CDR3 is CASSSLHGSGQARSEQFF.

The genes are TRBV6-5 and TRBJ1-5; TCRdb picks TRBD1, but there is no DNA to check that call. This CDR3 is built from 12 residues. Germline V gene data show CDR1 as MNHEY and CDR2 as SVGAGI. CDR3 sequence reads: CASNRQGGPQHF.

The chain recombines TRBV3-1 with TRBJ2-2; TCRdb proposes TRBD2, but this gene call is untestable without DNA. This CDR3 is 15 amino acids long. Per the germline V gene, CDR1 is LGHDT and CDR2 is YNNKEL (reference sequence). The CDR3 spells CASSLGTIPTGELFF.

This chain links TRBV5-1 with TRBJ2-1. Looked up from germline, CDR1 is SGHRS and CDR2 is YFSETQ. The CDR3 is made up of 14 amino acids. The CDR3 region is CASSLRSRPNEQFF. Based on the CDR3 plus reference TRBV5-1 and TRBJ2-1, the full variable domain is KAGVTQTPRYLIKTRGQQVTLSCSPISGHRSVSWYQQTPGQGLQFLFEYFSETQRNKGNFPGRFSGRQFSNSRSEMNVSTLELGDSALYLCASSLRSRPNEQFFGPGTRLTVL.

The chain is built from TRBV3-1 and TRBJ1-1; the D call of TRBD1 rests on TCRdb alone, since no DNA is present to check it. Germline CDR1 and CDR2: LGHDT and YNNKEL (reference sequence). CDR3 size: 16 residues. The CDR3: CASSQVVKTVLAEAFF. Supplemented by reference TRBV3-1 and TRBJ1-1, the full variable domain reads DTAVSQTPKYLVTQMGNDKSIKCEQNLGHDTMYWYKQDSKKFLKIMFSYNNKELIINETVPNRFSPKSPDKAHLNLHINSLELGDSAVYFCASSQVVKTVLAEAFFGQGTRLTVV.

The rearrangement links TRBV12-3 or TRBV12-4 to TRBJ2-5; TCRdb selects TRBD2, and the lack of DNA leaves this call unchecked. CDR3 length: 13 amino acids. CDR3 protein: CASTLGGIETQYF.

The chain couples TRBV7-3 to TRBJ2-3; there is no DNA to check the TCRdb D call of TRBD1. This CDR3 is built from 18 residues. Germline V gene sequence: CDR1 SGHTA, CDR2 FQGTGA. The CDR3 spells CASSLRGRSFGSPDTQYF.